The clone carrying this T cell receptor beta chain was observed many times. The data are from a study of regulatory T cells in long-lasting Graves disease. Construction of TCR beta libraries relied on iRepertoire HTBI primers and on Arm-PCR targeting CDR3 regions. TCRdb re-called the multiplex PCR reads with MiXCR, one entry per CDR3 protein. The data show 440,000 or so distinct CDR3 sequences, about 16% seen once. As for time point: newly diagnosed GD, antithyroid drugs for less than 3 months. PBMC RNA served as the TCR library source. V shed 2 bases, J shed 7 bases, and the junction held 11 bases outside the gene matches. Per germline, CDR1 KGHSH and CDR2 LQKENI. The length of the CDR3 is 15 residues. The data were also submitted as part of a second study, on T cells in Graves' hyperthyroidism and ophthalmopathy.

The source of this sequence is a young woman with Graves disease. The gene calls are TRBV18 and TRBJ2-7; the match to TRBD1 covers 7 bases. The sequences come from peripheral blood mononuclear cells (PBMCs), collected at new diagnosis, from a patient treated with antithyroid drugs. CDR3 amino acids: CASSPNGQGDGEQYF. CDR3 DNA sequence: TGTGCCAGCTCACCAAATGGGCAGGGGGATGGAGAGCAGTACTTC.